This T cell receptor (beta chain) derives from a study of blood T cell repertoires in COVID-19. In the authors' workflow: By means of reference gene primer amplification, nucleated cell counts were estimated. Profiling relied on immunoSEQ multiplex PCR, and the TCRdb table lists in-frame clones only, not all of them. For V, J and clone size, that table is used; D and trimming come from the DNA. Altogether more than 300,000 clones are present, roughly 90% being singletons, with the ten largest covering around 6.6%. The sequenced sample was peripheral blood. This receptor was obtained from a man aged 18 to 29 who had recovered from COVID-19.

As DNA, the CDR3 is TGTGCCAGCAGTTTAATACTAGCGTCCTACAATGAGCAGTTCTTC. Amino acids: CASSLILASYNEQFF. The chain couples TRBV27 to TRBJ2-1; 7 bases are a match to TRBD2. This CDR3 spans 15 amino acids. In germline, CDR1 is MNHEY, CDR2 SMNVEV (reference sequence). V shed 2 bases and J 1 base; nucleotides not matched to a gene: 2.